This TCR beta chain is drawn from a study of cytomegalovirus exposure and HLA in healthy donors. For the study at large: Within an early data release were 65 million to 90 million unique TCRs drawn from HLA-typed donors. Study-wide findings and caveats: An observed cluster of highly shared sequence variants was recorded as a likely sequencing artifact. One variant, a missense change in DCLRE1C, was linked in a later analysis to TCR beta V- and J-gene trimming. Researchers reported that three CMV-associated chains were confirmed in vitro as CMV antigen-specific.

Worth noting for this clone: The antigen is not known.

It was with 60 Vbeta and 13 Jbeta primers that the PCR ran. Generated by immunoSEQ multiplex PCR, the TCRdb table keeps only in-frame clones and is missing some. The sample has 100,000 or so clones, more than 60% seen once. The receptor was derived from a woman under 30 in good health and CMV-seropositive. Sequencing input: PBMCs.

The CDR3 DNA follows: TGTGCCAGCAGTGCTAGCCCAGTGTGGGATGCAACTAATGAAAAACTGTTTTTT. The encoded protein is CASSASPVWDATNEKLFF. This chain links TRBV6-1 with TRBJ1-4; D gene ambiguous. The CDR3 is 18 amino acids. Germline assignment: CDR1 MNHNS and CDR2 SASEGT. V lost 4 bases and J 0 bases, leaving 18 bases between the germline ends.